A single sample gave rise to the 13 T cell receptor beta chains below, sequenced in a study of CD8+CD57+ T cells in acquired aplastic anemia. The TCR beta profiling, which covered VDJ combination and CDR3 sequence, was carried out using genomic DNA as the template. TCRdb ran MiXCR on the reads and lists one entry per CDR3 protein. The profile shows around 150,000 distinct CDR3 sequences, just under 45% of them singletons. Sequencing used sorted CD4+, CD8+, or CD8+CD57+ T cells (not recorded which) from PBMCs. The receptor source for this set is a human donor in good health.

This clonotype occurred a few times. This CDR3 is CASSLAPGAGTHFLYEQFF. In DNA form, the CDR3 reads TGTGCCAGCAGTTTAGCGCCGGGAGCGGGGACCCACTTTTTGTATGAGCAGTTCTTC. V and J are TRBV12-3 or TRBV12-4 and TRBJ2-1, with TRBD2 matching over 7 bases. This CDR3 has 19 residues. V was clipped by 0 bases and J by 8 bases; unmatched bases: 19.

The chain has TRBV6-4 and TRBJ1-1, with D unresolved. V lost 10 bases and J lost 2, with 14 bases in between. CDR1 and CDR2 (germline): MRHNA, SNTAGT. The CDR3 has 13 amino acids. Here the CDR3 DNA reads TGTGCCACCCTGGGTTCAGGCAACACTGAAGCTTTCTTT. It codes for CATLGSGNTEAFF.

CDR3 DNA: TGTGCCAGCAAAGAGGACAGCCCATATGGCTACACCTTC. This gives the protein CASKEDSPYGYTF. The chain combines TRBV25-1 with TRBJ1-2; possibly TRBD1 for D (6 bases). V lost 7 bases, J lost 5 bases, and 14 bases lay in between. This CDR3 is built from 13 residues. CDR1 is MGHDK and CDR2 is SYGVNS in the germline V gene.

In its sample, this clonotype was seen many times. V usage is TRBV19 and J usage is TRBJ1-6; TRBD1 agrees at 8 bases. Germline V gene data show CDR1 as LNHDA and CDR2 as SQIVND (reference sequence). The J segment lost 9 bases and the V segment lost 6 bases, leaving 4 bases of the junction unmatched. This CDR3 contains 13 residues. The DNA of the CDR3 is TGTGCCAGTAGACCGGACAGGGTTTCACCCCTCCACTTT. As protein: CASRPDRVSPLHF.

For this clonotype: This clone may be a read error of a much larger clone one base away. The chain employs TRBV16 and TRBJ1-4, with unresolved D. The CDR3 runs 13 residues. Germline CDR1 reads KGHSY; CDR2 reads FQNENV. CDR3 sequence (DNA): TGTGCCAGCAGCCAAGGACGAGGCGAAAAACTGGTTTTT. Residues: CASSQGRGEKLVF.

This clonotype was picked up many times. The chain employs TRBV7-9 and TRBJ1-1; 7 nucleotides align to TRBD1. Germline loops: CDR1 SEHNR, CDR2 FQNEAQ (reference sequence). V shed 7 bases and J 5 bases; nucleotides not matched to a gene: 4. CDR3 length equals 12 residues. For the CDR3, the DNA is TGTGCCAGCATCATGGGACAGACTGAAGCTTTCTTT. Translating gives CASIMGQTEAFF.

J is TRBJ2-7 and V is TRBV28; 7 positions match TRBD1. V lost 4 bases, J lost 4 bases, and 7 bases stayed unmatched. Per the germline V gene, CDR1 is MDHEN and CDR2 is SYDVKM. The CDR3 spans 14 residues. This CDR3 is CASSYGQALYEQYF. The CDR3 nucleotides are TGTGCCAGCAGTTACGGACAGGCTTTGTACGAGCAGTACTTC.

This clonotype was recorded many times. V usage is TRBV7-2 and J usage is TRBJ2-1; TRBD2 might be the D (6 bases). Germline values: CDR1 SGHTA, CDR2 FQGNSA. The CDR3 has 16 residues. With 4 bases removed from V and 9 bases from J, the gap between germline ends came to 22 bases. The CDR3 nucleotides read TGTGCCAGCAGCTCCTTCATTGGGCAGGGACTGCCTGAGCAGTTCTTC. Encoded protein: CASSSFIGQGLPEQFF.

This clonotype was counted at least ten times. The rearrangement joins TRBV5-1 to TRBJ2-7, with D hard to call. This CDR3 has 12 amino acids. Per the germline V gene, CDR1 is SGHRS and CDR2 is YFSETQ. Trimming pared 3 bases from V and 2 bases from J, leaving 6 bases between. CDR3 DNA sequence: TGCGCCAGCAGCTATGCCGCCTACGAGCAGTACTTC. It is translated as CASSYAAYEQYF.

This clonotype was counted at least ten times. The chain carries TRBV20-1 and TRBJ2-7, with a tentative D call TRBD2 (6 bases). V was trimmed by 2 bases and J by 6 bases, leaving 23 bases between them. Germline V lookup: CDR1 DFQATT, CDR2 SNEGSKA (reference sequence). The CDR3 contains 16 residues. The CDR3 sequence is CSARYFGAGRFREQYF. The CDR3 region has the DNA TGCAGTGCTAGATACTTCGGGGCGGGAAGATTTCGCGAGCAGTACTTC.

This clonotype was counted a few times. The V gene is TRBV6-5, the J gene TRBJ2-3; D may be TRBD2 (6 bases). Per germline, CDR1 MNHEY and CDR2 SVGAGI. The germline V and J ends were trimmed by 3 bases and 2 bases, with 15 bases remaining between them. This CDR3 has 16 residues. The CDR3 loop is CASSYRREPHTDTQYF. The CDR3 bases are TGTGCCAGCAGTTATAGGAGGGAGCCCCACACAGATACGCAGTATTTT.

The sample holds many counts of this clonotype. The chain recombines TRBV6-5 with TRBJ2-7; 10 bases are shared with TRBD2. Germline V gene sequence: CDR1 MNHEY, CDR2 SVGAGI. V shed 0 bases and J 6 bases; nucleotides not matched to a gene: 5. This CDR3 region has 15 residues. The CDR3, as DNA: TGTGCCAGCAGTTACTCTAGGCTAGCGGGAGCCGAGCAGTACTTC. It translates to CASSYSRLAGAEQYF.

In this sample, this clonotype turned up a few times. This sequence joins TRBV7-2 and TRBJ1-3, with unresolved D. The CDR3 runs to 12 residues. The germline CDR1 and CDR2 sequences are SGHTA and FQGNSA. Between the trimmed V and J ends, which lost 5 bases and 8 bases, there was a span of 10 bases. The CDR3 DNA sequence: TGTGCCAGCAGCCCATCGTGGTACACCATATATTTT. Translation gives CASSPSWYTIYF.